This T cell receptor (beta chain) was recovered during a study of cytomegalovirus exposure and HLA in healthy donors. Regarding the study as a whole: By HLA locus, TCR association rates varied in a later analysis, with DRB1 showing the most and HLA-C the fewest. In a later analysis, a missense DCLRE1C variant was linked to TCR beta V- and J-gene trimming. Later examination showed HLA-associated TCR beta chains had greater clonal expansion than equally common others.

There are a few counts of this clone. Its antigen remains unknown. Germline assignment: CDR1 SGHRS and CDR2 YFSETQ. This CDR3 is built from 16 residues. Trimming took 7 bases from V and 4 from J; bases not matched to a gene: 15. It was with 60 Vbeta and 13 Jbeta primers that the PCR ran. Libraries were prepared by immunoSEQ multiplex PCR; TCRdb keeps only in-frame clonotypes and omits some of them. Of more than 95,000 clones detected, roughly 80% appear once; the ten largest clones hold about 1.8%. This sequence was found in a young man in good health and CMV-seronegative. Sequenced sample: PBMCs. The chain is built from TRBV5-1 and TRBJ2-5; 8 bases are a match to TRBD1. The DNA for the CDR3 is TGCGCCAGCGGCAATAGGGCAGGGGGCTTTGGAGAGACCCAGTACTTC. Translated: CASGNRAGGFGETQYF.